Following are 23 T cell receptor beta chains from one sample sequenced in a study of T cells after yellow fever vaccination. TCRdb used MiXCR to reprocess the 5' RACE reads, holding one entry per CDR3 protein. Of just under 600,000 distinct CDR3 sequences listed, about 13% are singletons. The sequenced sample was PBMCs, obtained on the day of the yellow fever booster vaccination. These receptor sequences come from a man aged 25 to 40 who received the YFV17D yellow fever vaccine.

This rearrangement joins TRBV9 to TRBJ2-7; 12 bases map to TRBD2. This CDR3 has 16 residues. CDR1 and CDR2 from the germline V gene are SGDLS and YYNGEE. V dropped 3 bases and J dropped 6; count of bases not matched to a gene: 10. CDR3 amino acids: CASSATSLAGGGEQYF. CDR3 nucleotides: TGTGCCAGCAGCGCGACCTCTCTAGCGGGAGGGGGCGAGCAGTACTTC. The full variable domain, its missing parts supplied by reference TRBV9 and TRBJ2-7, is DSGVTQTPKHLITATGQRVTLRCSPRSGDLSVYWYQQSLDQGLQFLIQYYNGEERAKGNILERFSAQQFPDLHSELNLSSLELGDSALYFCASSATSLAGGGEQYFGPGTRLTVT.

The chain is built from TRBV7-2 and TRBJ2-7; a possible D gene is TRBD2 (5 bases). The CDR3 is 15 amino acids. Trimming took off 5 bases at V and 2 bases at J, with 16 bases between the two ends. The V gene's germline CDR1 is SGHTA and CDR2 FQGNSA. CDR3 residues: CASSVLAGPPYEQYF. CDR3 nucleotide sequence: TGTGCCAGCAGCGTGCTGGCGGGTCCACCCTACGAGCAGTACTTC.

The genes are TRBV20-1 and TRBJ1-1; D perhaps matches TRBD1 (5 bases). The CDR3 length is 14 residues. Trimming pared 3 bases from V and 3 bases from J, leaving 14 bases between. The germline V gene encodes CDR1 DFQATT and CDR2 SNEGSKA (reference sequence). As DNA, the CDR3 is TGCAGTGCTAGTGACGGGGGAAGGGACACTGAAGCTTTCTTT. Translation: CSASDGGRDTEAFF.

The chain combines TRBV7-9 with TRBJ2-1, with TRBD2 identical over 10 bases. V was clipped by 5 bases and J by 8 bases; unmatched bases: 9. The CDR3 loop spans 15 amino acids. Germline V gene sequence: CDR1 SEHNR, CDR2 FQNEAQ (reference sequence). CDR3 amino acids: CASSSGRALVYEQFF. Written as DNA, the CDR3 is TGTGCCAGCAGCAGCGGGAGGGCCTTGGTTTATGAGCAGTTCTTC. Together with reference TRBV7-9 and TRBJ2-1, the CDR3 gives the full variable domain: DTGVSQNPRHKITKRGQNVTFRCDPISEHNRLYWYRQTLGQGPEFLTYFQNEAQLEKSRLLSDRFSAERPKGSFSTLEIQRTEQGDSAMYLCASSSGRALVYEQFFGPGTRLTVL.

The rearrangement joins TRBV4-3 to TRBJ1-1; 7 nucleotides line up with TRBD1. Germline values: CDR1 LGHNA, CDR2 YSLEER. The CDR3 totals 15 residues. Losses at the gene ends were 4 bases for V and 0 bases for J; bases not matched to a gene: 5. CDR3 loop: CASSLQQGLNTEAFF. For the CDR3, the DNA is TGCGCCAGCAGCCTCCAACAGGGGTTGAACACTGAAGCTTTCTTT.

In nucleotides, the CDR3 is TGTGCCAGCAGTGGGGGGACTAGAGCCTACGAGCAGTACTTC. Amino acids: CASSGGTRAYEQYF. The chain links TRBV6-1 to TRBJ2-7; 8 bases are a match to TRBD2. Germline assignment: CDR1 MNHNS and CDR2 SASEGT. V lost 4 bases and J lost 2; bases outside the gene matches: 4. CDR3 length equals 14 residues.

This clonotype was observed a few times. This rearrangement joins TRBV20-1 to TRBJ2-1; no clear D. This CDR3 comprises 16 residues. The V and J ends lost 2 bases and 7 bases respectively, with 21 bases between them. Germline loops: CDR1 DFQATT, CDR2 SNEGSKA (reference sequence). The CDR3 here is CSARSPTDLHGNEQFF. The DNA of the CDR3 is TGCAGTGCTAGATCCCCTACGGACCTGCATGGTAATGAGCAGTTCTTC.

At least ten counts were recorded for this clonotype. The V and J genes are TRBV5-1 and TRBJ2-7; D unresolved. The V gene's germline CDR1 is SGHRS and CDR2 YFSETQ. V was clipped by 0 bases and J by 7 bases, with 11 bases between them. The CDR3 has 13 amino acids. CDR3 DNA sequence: TGCGCCAGCAGCTTGGAGTCGGCCTGGGAGCAGTACTTC. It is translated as CASSLESAWEQYF.

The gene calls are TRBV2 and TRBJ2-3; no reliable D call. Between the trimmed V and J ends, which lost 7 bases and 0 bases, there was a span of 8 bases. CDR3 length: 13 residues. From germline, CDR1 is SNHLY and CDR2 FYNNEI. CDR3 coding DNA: TGTGCCAGCAAAAGGGCTAGCACAGATACGCAGTATTTT. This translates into CASKRASTDTQYF.

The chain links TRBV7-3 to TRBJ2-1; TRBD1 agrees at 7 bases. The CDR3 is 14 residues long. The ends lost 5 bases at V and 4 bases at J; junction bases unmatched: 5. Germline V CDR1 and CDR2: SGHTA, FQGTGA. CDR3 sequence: CASSDQGQYNEQFF. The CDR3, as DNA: TGTGCCAGCAGCGACCAGGGACAGTACAATGAGCAGTTCTTC.

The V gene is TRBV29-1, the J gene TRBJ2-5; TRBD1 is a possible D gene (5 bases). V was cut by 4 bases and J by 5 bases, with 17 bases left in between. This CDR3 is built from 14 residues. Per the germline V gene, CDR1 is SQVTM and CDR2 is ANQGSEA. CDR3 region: CSVGFVLKGETQYF. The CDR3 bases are TGCAGCGTTGGTTTCGTATTAAAGGGGGAGACCCAGTACTTC.

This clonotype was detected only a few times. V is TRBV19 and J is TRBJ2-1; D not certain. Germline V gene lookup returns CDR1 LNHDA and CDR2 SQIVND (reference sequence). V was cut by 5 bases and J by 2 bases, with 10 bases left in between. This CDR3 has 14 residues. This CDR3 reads CASSGVSAYNEQFF. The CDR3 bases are TGTGCCAGTAGTGGGGTATCCGCCTACAATGAGCAGTTCTTC.

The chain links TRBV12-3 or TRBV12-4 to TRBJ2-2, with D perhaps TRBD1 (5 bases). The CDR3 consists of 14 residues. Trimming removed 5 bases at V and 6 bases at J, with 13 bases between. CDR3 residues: CASSLGERAGELFF. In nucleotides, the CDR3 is TGTGCCAGCAGTCTAGGGGAACGTGCCGGGGAGCTGTTTTTT.

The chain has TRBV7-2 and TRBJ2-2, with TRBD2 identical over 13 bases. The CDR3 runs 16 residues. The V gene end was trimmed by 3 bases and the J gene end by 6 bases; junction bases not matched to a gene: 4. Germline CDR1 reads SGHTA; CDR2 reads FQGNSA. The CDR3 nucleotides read TGTGCCAGCAGCTTTTTAACTAGCGGGAGGGCCGGGGAGCTGTTTTTT. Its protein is CASSFLTSGRAGELFF.

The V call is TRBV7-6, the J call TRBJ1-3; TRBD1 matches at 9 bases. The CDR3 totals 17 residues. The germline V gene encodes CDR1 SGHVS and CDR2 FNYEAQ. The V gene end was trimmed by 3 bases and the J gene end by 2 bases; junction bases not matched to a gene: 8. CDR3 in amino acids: CASSLGDRVSAGNTIYF. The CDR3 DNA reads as TGTGCCAGCAGCTTGGGGGACAGGGTGTCTGCTGGAAACACCATATATTTT.

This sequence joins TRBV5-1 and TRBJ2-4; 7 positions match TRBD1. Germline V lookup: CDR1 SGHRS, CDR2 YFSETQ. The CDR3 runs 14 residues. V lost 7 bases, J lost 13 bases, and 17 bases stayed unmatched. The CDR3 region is CASSPPGQWFPQYF. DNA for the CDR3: TGCGCCAGCTCGCCTCCGGGACAGTGGTTTCCCCAGTACTTC.

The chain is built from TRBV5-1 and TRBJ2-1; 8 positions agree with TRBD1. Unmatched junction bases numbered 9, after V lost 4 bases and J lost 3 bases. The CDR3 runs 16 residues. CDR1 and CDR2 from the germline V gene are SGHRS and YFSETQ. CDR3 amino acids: CASSPGGTGNYNEQFF. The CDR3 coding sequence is TGCGCCAGCAGCCCCGGCGGGACAGGCAACTACAATGAGCAGTTCTTC. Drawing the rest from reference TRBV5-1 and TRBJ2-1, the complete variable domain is KAGVTQTPRYLIKTRGQQVTLSCSPISGHRSVSWYQQTPGQGLQFLFEYFSETQRNKGNFPGRFSGRQFSNSRSEMNVSTLELGDSALYLCASSPGGTGNYNEQFFGPGTRLTVL.

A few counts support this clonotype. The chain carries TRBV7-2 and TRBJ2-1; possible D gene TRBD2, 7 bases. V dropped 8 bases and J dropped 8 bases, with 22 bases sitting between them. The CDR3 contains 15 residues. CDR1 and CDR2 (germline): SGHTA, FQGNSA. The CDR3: CASETGGAGVDEQFF. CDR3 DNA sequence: TGTGCCAGCGAAACGGGGGGCGCGGGGGTCGATGAGCAGTTCTTC.

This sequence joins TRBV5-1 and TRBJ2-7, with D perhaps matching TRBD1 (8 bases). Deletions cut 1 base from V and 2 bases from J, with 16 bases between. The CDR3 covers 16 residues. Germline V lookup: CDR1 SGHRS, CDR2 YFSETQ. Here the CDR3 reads CASSLREQGGTYEQYF. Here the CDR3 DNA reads TGCGCCAGCAGCTTGAGGGAACAGGGGGGGACCTACGAGCAGTACTTC.

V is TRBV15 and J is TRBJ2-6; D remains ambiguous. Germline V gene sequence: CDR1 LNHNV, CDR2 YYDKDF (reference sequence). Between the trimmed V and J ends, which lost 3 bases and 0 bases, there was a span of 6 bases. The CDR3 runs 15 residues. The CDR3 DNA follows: TGTGCCACCAGCAGGGGCCGCTCTGGGGCCAACGTCCTGACTTTC. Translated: CATSRGRSGANVLTF.

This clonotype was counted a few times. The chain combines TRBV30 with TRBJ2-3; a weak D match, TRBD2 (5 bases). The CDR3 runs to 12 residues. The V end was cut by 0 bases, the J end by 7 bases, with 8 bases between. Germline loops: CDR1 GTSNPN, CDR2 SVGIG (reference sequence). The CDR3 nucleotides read TGTGCCTGGAGTGTTCCGGGGAATACGCAGTATTTT. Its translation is CAWSVPGNTQYF.

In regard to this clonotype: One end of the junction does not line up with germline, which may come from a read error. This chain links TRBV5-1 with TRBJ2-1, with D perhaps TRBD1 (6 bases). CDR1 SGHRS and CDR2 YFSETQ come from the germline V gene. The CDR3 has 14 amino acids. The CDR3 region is CTSSPDSSYNEQFF. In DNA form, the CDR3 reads TGCACCAGCAGCCCGGACAGCTCCTACAATGAGCAGTTCTTC.

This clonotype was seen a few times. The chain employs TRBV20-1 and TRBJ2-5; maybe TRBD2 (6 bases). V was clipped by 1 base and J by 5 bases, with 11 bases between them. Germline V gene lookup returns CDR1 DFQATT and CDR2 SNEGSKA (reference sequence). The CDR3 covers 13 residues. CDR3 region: CSARGGVAETQYF. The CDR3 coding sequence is TGCAGTGCTAGAGGGGGGGTAGCGGAGACCCAGTACTTC.